This T cell receptor beta chain was documented in a study of blood T cell repertoires in COVID-19. Overall study: Samples representing acute and convalescent COVID-19 were sourced from the United States, Italy and Spain. Sources were T cells, B-cell-depleted T cells, or PBMCs; the material itself was cDNA or gDNA.

As originally analysed: It was from reference gene primer amplification that nucleated cell counts were estimated. Produced via immunoSEQ multiplex PCR; TCRdb's table is partial and in-frame only. The V and J calls and clone size were taken over from that table, and D and trimming were inferred from the DNA. The sample lists roughly 210,000 clones, approximately 90% occurring once. CDR3 size: 13 residues. CDR1 and CDR2 from the germline V gene are SEHNR and FQNEAQ (reference sequence). Trimming removed 3 bases from V and 6 bases from J, with 9 bases in between. The TCR was taken from an older man with acute or convalescent COVID-19. V gene TRBV7-9 combines with J gene TRBJ1-3; no definite D call. The sequenced sample consisted of peripheral blood. CDR3: CASSFAGINTIYF. DNA for the CDR3: TGTGCCAGCAGCTTTGCAGGAATAAACACCATATATTTT.